These 12 T cell receptor beta chains originate from one sample sequenced in a study of cytomegalovirus exposure and HLA in healthy donors. PCR involved 60 Vbeta and 13 Jbeta primers. Produced via immunoSEQ multiplex PCR; TCRdb's table is partial and in-frame only. The repertoire holds around 150,000 clones, with approximately 82% as singletons. The source material was PBMCs. The receptors derive from a male donor in good health and CMV-seropositive.

The chain uses TRBV5-6 and TRBJ1-5, with TRBD1 matching 10 bases. The germline gives CDR1 SGHDT, CDR2 YYEEEE. V lost 4 bases to trimming and J lost 0 bases; unmatched junction nucleotides: 4. This CDR3 is 16 amino acids long. The CDR3 spells CASSQGTGDSNQPQHF. The CDR3 DNA reads TGTGCCAGCAGCCAAGGGACAGGGGATAGCAATCAGCCCCAGCATTTT.

CDR3: CASSLDLLAGNTGELFF. The CDR3 nucleotides are TGTGCCAGCAGCTTAGATCTCCTAGCGGGGAACACCGGGGAGCTGTTTTTT. The chain links TRBV11-2 to TRBJ2-2, with 8 bases lining up with TRBD2. CDR3 length: 17 amino acids. Trimming at V came to 0 bases and at J to 1 base, leaving 4 bases not matched to a gene. In germline, CDR1 is SGHAT, CDR2 FQNNGV. Looking up the rest from reference TRBV11-2 and TRBJ2-2 gives the full variable domain: EAGVAQSPRYKIIEKRQSVAFWCNPISGHATLYWYQQILGQGPKLLIQFQNNGVVDDSQLPKDRFSAERLKGVDSTLKIQPAKLEDSAVYLCASSLDLLAGNTGELFFGEGSRLTVL.

This rearrangement joins TRBV5-1 to TRBJ2-7; 7 bases map to TRBD1. The J segment lost 4 bases and the V segment lost 3 bases, leaving 10 bases of the junction unmatched. The CDR3 extends over 15 amino acids. Per the germline V gene, CDR1 is SGHRS and CDR2 is YFSETQ. Here the CDR3 reads CASSSAGTAAYEQYF. CDR3 coding DNA: TGCGCCAGCAGCTCCGCCGGGACAGCAGCTTACGAGCAGTACTTC.

V usage is TRBV5-1 and J usage is TRBJ1-1; D unclear. CDR1 SGHRS and CDR2 YFSETQ come from the germline V gene. The CDR3 is made up of 15 amino acids. V was pared by 0 bases and J by 4 bases, with 13 bases between. The CDR3 protein is CASSLVPGGSTEAFF. The DNA of the CDR3 is TGCGCCAGCAGCTTGGTTCCGGGAGGGAGCACTGAAGCTTTCTTT.

The gene calls are TRBV5-3 and TRBJ2-5; possible D gene TRBD1, 5 bases. TRBV5-3 is an ORF, and what it does is uncertain. With 4 bases removed from V and 5 bases from J, the gap between germline ends came to 12 bases. CDR3 length: 13 amino acids. The CDR3 DNA follows: TGTGCCAGAAGCCTCCAGGGCGCGGAGACCCAGTACTTC. It yields the protein CARSLQGAETQYF.

The rearrangement uses TRBV30 and TRBJ2-5; 11 bases are shared with TRBD2. Germline CDR1 reads GTSNPN; CDR2 reads SVGIG (reference sequence). This CDR3 contains 15 residues. Unmatched junction bases numbered 5, after V lost 0 bases and J lost 5 bases. The CDR3 is CAWSVVAGGLETQYF. The DNA of the CDR3 is TGTGCCTGGAGTGTTGTAGCGGGGGGGCTTGAGACCCAGTACTTC. The full variable domain, in which reference TRBV30 and TRBJ2-5 provide the parts outside the CDR3, is SQTIHQWPATLVQPVGSPLSLECTVEGTSNPNLYWYRQAAGRGLQLLFYSVGIGQISSEVPQNLSASRPQDRQFILSSKKLLLSDSGFYLCAWSVVAGGLETQYFGPGTRLLVL.

The CDR3 coding sequence is TGTGCCAGCAGCGCAAGTCCTAGAGCAGATACGCAGTATTTT. Translated: CASSASPRADTQYF. V usage is TRBV9 and J usage is TRBJ2-3; D is unclear. Per germline, CDR1 SGDLS and CDR2 YYNGEE. Trimming stripped 3 bases from V and 4 bases from J, with 12 bases between. This CDR3 comprises 14 residues.

The rearrangement links TRBV6-5 to TRBJ1-6, with unresolved D. CDR1 and CDR2 from the germline V gene are MNHEY and SVGAGI. The CDR3 extends over 14 amino acids. V was shortened by 6 bases and J by 9 bases, with 15 bases between the two germline ends. The CDR3, as DNA: TGTGCCAGCAGCCTGATCACGTCGGGTTCACCCCTCCACTTT. Translation: CASSLITSGSPLHF.

This rearrangement joins TRBV18 to TRBJ2-7; D might be TRBD1 (5 bases). The germline gives CDR1 KGHSH, CDR2 LQKENI. V was clipped by 2 bases and J by 7 bases, with 6 bases between them. The CDR3 has 11 residues. The CDR3 nucleotides are TGTGCCAGCTCACCATCAGGGGAGCAGTACTTC. As protein: CASSPSGEQYF.

This clone was counted between two and nine times. This chain connects TRBV7-6 to TRBJ2-1; D is perhaps TRBD2 (6 bases). Deletions cut 10 bases from V and 8 bases from J, with 18 bases between. In germline, CDR1 is SGHVS, CDR2 FNYEAQ. CDR3 length equals 13 residues. This CDR3 is CATGGYSRDEQFF. CDR3 nucleotides: TGTGCCACCGGAGGGTACAGTCGCGATGAGCAGTTCTTC.

This clone was found a few times. The chain is built from TRBV28 and TRBJ2-5; D is possibly TRBD1 (6 bases). The DNA end lines up better with TRBJ2-7; the J call may be wrong. Germline V gives CDR1 MDHEN, CDR2 SYDVKM. CDR3 length: 18 residues. Here the CDR3 DNA reads TGTGCCAGCAGCTCCCTAGGACAGATACTAGACTATTCCTACGAGCAGTACTTC. Its protein product is CASSSLGQILDYSYEQYF.

The V call is TRBV6-5, the J call TRBJ1-4; maybe TRBD1 (5 bases). The V and J ends lost 6 bases and 1 base respectively, with 9 bases between them. Germline V gives CDR1 MNHEY, CDR2 SVGAGI. This CDR3 contains 14 residues. DNA of the CDR3: TGTGCCAGCAGCGGAACAGGAACTAATGAAAAACTGTTTTTT. Its translation: CASSGTGTNEKLFF.